This is a list of T cell receptor beta chains from one sample in a study of Graves' ophthalmopathy and Graves' hyperthyroidism. TCRdb redid the calling of the multiplex PCR reads with MiXCR, one entry per CDR3 protein. The table has under 250,000 distinct CDR3 sequences, 25% to 30% seen once; the top ten hold around 9.8%. Material: peripheral blood. These receptors all stem from a man aged 50 to 60 with Graves' ophthalmopathy. CDR3s include the opening cysteine and the closing phenylalanine or tryptophan. The order of the fields is clone size, J gene, D gene, V gene, CDR3 protein, CDR3 DNA. A D gene is named only where the DNA matches it firmly. Some rows have no size entry. The others give once, few or many, or a class for an expanded clone.

many TRBJ1-6 . TRBV20-1 CSARDRRRTTDSPLHF TGCAGTGCTAGGGACCGACGCCGGACGACGGATTCACCCCTCCACTTT
. TRBJ2-7 . TRBV6-2/TRBV6-3 CASSYGLVFYEQYF TGTGCCAGCAGTTACGGTCTAGTTTTCTACGAGCAGTACTTC
many TRBJ1-1 . TRBV9 CASSVAGNTEAFF TGTGCCAGCAGCGTAGCGGGGAACACTGAAGCTTTCTTT
few TRBJ1-2 TRBD1 TRBV7-2 CASSRDRALGYTF TGTGCCAGCAGCCGGGACAGGGCGTTAGGCTACACCTTC
many TRBJ1-1 . TRBV11-2 CASSPRGVAFF TGTGCCAGCAGCCCGAGGGGTGTAGCTTTCTTT
many TRBJ2-7 TRBD1 TRBV7-2 CASSLGQGSSYEQYF TGTGCCAGCAGCTTAGGACAGGGTAGTTCCTACGAGCAGTACTTC
many TRBJ2-7 . TRBV30 CAWDPTGSYEQYF TGTGCCTGGGATCCGACAGGTTCCTACGAGCAGTACTTC
. TRBJ2-5 TRBD1 TRBV6-1 CASTQGARYPLVETQYF TGTGCCAGCACTCAGGGGGCGCGATATCCCCTTGTAGAGACCCAGTACTTC
many TRBJ2-5 . TRBV11-3 CASSNGQSQETQYF TGTGCCAGCAGCAACGGACAGTCCCAAGAGACCCAGTACTTC
many TRBJ2-7 TRBD2 TRBV5-1 CASSSGRGVYEQYF TGCGCCAGCAGCTCGGGACGGGGGGTCTACGAGCAGTACTTC
. TRBJ2-7 . TRBV4-3 CASSQDVSNFYEQYF TGCGCCAGCAGCCAAGATGTTTCAAATTTCTACGAGCAGTACTTC